Presented here are 10 T cell receptor beta chains from one specimen sequenced in a study of PD-1 blockade in classical Hodgkin lymphoma (dated by TCRdb to 2018 to 2021). Receptor libraries were prepared by the immunoSEQ multiplex PCR assay. Drawn from immuneACCESS, this table holds only the in-frame rearrangements with V and J called that TCRdb kept. Clones are partly lost; checked studies trace under half to an unresolved V gene and leave the rest unexplained. The sample includes around 99,000 clones, with roughly 81% observed a single time. The ten largest make up 15% to 20% of the sample. The time point label of this sample denotes: cycle 2 day 1 (C2D1) of nivolumab. Relapse after autologous stem cell transplantation had occurred in all trial patients, and cohorts A, B and C were distinguished by prior brentuximab vedotin exposure. The sample consisted of peripheral blood mononuclear cells (PBMCs), taken before the second cycle of nivolumab. All receptors derive from a human donor with classical Hodgkin lymphoma.

The V and J genes are TRBV5-1 and TRBJ2-3; perhaps TRBD1 as D (5 bases). This CDR3 region has 14 residues. Germline V lookup: CDR1 SGHRS, CDR2 YFSETQ. With 4 bases removed from V and 2 bases from J, the gap between germline ends came to 11 bases. The CDR3 coding sequence is TGCGCCAGCAGCGCGGACACTTTCACAGATACGCAGTATTTT. It translates to CASSADTFTDTQYF.

The V gene is TRBV4-2, the J gene TRBJ1-2, with 9 bases aligning to TRBD1. Germline CDR1 LGHNA, CDR2 YNFKEQ. The CDR3 covers 15 residues. With 3 bases clipped from V and 6 bases from J, the junction kept 8 bases outside the gene matches. CDR3 bases: TGTGCCAGCAGCCAGCTCGGGACAGGGAACGATGGCTACACCTTC. Translation gives CASSQLGTGNDGYTF.

The rearrangement uses TRBV7-2 and TRBJ2-3; D ambiguous. Germline V lookup: CDR1 SGHTA, CDR2 FQGNSA. Trimming removed 5 bases from V and 2 bases from J, with 5 bases in between. The CDR3 spans 12 residues. The CDR3 sequence is CASSPITDTQYF. The CDR3 DNA sequence: TGTGCCAGCAGCCCCATCACAGATACGCAGTATTTT.

The chain is built from TRBV10-3 and TRBJ2-1, with D unclear. This CDR3 region has 11 residues. Deletions cut 4 bases from V and 9 bases from J, with 7 bases between. The germline V gene encodes CDR1 ENHRY and CDR2 SYGVKD. In nucleotides, the CDR3 is TGTGCCATCAGTGCGCTAACTGAGCAGTTCTTC. Amino acids: CAISALTEQFF.

V gene TRBV5-1 combines with J gene TRBJ2-6, with D perhaps matching TRBD2 (6 bases). Germline CDR1 reads SGHRS; CDR2 reads YFSETQ. The CDR3 contains 17 residues. V gave up 1 base and J gave up 4 bases, with 15 bases separating them. CDR3 nucleotides: TGCGCCAGCAGCTTGACAGGCGGGGCGGGAGGGGCCAACGTCCTGACTTTC. It translates to CASSLTGGAGGANVLTF.

The V call is TRBV28, the J call TRBJ2-5, with 8 bases matching TRBD2. Germline assignment: CDR1 MDHEN and CDR2 SYDVKM. The V gene end was trimmed by 3 bases and the J gene end by 2 bases; junction bases not matched to a gene: 2. The CDR3 loop spans 14 amino acids. The CDR3 loop reads CASSLLAGQETQYF. The CDR3 DNA follows: TGTGCCAGCAGTTTGTTAGCGGGGCAAGAGACCCAGTACTTC.

This chain joins TRBV6-1 and TRBJ2-5; 9 positions match TRBD1. This CDR3 has 16 residues. J lost 5 bases, V lost 3 bases, and 10 bases had no gene match. Germline loops: CDR1 MNHNS, CDR2 SASEGT. CDR3 loop: CASSDVYRGRFETQYF. In DNA form, the CDR3 reads TGTGCCAGCAGTGATGTATACAGGGGGCGATTTGAGACCCAGTACTTC.

This chain links TRBV6-5 with TRBJ2-5, with 10 bases identical to TRBD1. CDR1 MNHEY and CDR2 SVGAGI come from the germline V gene. The CDR3 totals 16 residues. V lost 3 bases to trimming and J lost 0 bases; unmatched junction nucleotides: 4. The CDR3 DNA follows: TGTGCCAGCAGTTATTCGGACAGGGGGTACCAAGAGACCCAGTACTTC. Residues: CASSYSDRGYQETQYF.

V and J are TRBV9 and TRBJ2-1, with TRBD2 identical over 12 bases. The CDR3 spans 17 residues. The V and J ends lost 0 bases and 9 bases, in that order; junction bases with no gene match: 10. The germline V gene encodes CDR1 SGDLS and CDR2 YYNGEE. The CDR3 DNA reads as TGTGCCAGCAGCGTAGGATCTAGCGGGAGGGCCGCAGGTGAGCAGTTCTTC. Its translation: CASSVGSSGRAAGEQFF.

This clone has more than one count but fewer than ten. The chain uses TRBV7-9 and TRBJ1-2, with 12 bases matching TRBD1. With V trimmed by 3 bases and J by 8 bases, 13 bases remained unmatched. The CDR3 runs 17 residues. Per the germline V gene, CDR1 is SEHNR and CDR2 is FQNEAQ (reference sequence). The CDR3 coding sequence is TGTGCCAGCAGCTTTACCGGGACAGGGGGCGCGGGGGCCGGCTACACCTTC. Translation: CASSFTGTGGAGAGYTF.